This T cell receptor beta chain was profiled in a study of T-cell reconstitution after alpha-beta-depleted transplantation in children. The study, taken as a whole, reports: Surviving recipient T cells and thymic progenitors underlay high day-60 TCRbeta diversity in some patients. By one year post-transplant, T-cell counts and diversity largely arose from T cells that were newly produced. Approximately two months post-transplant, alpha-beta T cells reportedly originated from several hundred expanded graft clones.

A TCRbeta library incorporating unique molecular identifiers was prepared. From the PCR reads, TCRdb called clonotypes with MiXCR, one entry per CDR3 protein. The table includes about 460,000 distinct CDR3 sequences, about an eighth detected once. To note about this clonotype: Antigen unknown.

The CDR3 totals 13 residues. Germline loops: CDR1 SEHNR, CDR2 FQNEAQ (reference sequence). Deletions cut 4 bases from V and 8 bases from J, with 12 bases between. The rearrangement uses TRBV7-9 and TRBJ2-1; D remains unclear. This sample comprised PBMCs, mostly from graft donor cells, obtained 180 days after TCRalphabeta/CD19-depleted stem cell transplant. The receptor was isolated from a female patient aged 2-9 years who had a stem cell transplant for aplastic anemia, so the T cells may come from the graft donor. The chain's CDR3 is CASSSWSRDEQFF. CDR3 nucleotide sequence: TGTGCCAGCAGCTCCTGGTCCAGAGATGAGCAGTTCTTC.